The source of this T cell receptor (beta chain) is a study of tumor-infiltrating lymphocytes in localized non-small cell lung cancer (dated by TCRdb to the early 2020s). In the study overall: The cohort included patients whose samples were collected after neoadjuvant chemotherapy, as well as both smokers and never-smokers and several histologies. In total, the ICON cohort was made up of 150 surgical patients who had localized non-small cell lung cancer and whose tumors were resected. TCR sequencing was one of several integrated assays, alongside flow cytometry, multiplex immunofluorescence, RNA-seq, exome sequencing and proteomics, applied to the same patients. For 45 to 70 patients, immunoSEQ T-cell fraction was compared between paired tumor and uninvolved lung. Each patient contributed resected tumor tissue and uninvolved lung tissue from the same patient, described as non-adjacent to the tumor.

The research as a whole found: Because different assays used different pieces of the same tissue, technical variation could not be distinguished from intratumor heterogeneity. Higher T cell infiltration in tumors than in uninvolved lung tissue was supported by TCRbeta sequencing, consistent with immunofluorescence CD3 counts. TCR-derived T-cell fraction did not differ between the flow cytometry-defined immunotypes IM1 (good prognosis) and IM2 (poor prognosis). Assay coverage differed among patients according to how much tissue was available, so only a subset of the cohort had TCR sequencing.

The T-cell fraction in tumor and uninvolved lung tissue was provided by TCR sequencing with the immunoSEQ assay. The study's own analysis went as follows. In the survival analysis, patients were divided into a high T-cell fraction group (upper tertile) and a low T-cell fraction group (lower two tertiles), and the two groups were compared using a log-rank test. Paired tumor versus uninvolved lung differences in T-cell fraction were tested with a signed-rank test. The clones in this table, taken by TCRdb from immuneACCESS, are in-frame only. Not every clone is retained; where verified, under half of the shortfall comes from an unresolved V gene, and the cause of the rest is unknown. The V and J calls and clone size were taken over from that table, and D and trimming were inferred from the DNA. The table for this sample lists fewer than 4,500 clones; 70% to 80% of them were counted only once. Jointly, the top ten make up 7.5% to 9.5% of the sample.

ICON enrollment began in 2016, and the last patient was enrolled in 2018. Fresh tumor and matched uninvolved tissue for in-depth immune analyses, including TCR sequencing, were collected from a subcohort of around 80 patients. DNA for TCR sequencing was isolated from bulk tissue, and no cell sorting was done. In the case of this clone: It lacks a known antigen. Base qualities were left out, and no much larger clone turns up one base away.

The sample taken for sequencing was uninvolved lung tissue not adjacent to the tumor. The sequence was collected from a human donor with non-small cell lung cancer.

In nucleotide form, the sequence is TGCAGTGCTAGGTTGGACTACGAGCAGTACTTC. The translation is CSARLDYEQYF. The rearranged segments are TRBV20-1 and TRBJ2-7, with no D gene named confidently. For CDR1 and CDR2, the germline V gene (reference sequence) lists DFQATT and SNEGSKA. Trimming takes 3 bases from V and 3 bases from J, and the germline ends sit 6 bases apart. The CDR3 starts with the cysteine, ends with the phenylalanine, and has 11 residues. This entry keeps only the CDR3 DNA: 33 bases, framed from base 1.